Below, 12 T cell receptor beta chains from the same sample are listed, as sequenced in a study of cytomegalovirus exposure and HLA in healthy donors. It was with 60 Vbeta and 13 Jbeta primers that the PCR ran. The method was immunoSEQ multiplex PCR; TCRdb's version includes in-frame clones alone and lacks a portion of them. Here the sample spans about 200,000 clones, about four fifths being singletons. Material for sequencing was PBMCs. These receptors originate from a woman aged 45 to 65 in good health and CMV-seronegative.

This CDR3 is CASSSGSGSSYNEQFF. The DNA of the CDR3 is TGCGCCAGCAGTTCGGGTAGCGGGAGCTCCTACAATGAGCAGTTCTTC. The genes are TRBV5-1 and TRBJ2-1; 9 nucleotides agree with TRBD2. There are 16 residues in the CDR3. The germline gives CDR1 SGHRS, CDR2 YFSETQ. After removal of 5 bases from V and 0 bases from J, the junction contained 6 bases not matched to a gene.

The chain links TRBV14 to TRBJ2-3, with 8 bases identical to TRBD2. The CDR3 extends over 16 amino acids. Germline assignment: CDR1 SGHDN and CDR2 FVKESK. The ends lost 1 base at V and 1 base at J; junction bases unmatched: 4. CDR3 sequence: CASSQAGGPGTDTQYF. As DNA, the CDR3 is TGTGCCAGCAGCCAAGCGGGAGGGCCCGGCACAGATACGCAGTATTTT.

The chain couples TRBV19 to TRBJ1-2; 9 positions agree with TRBD1. V shed 3 bases, J shed 4 bases, and the junction held 6 bases outside the gene matches. This CDR3 is 15 amino acids long. The germline gives CDR1 LNHDA, CDR2 SQIVND (reference sequence). CDR3 amino acids: CASSIGQGLGYGYTF. DNA for the CDR3: TGTGCCAGTAGTATCGGACAGGGGTTGGGCTATGGCTACACCTTC.

This chain uses TRBV5-1 with TRBJ1-1; 9 bases match TRBD1. Germline V lookup: CDR1 SGHRS, CDR2 YFSETQ. V shed 4 bases and J 1 base; nucleotides not matched to a gene: 11. The CDR3 loop spans 17 amino acids. The CDR3 is CASSGPRTGVTNTEAFF. CDR3 nucleotides: TGCGCCAGCAGCGGACCTCGGACAGGGGTTACGAACACTGAAGCTTTCTTT.

This chain uses TRBV5-4 with TRBJ1-2; 7 bases map to TRBD1. CDR3 length: 14 amino acids. Trimming took 4 bases from V and 4 from J; bases not matched to a gene: 7. Germline CDR1 is SGHNT and CDR2 is YYREEE (reference sequence). CDR3 in amino acids: CASSAPGQLYGYTF. Here the CDR3 DNA reads TGTGCCAGCAGCGCTCCGGGACAGCTCTATGGCTACACCTTC. Based on the CDR3 plus reference TRBV5-4 and TRBJ1-2, the full variable domain is ETGVTQSPTHLIKTRGQQVTLRCSSQSGHNTVSWYQQALGQGPQFIFQYYREEENGRGNFPPRFSGLQFPNYSSELNVNALELDDSALYLCASSAPGQLYGYTFGSGTRLTVV.

This chain joins TRBV19 and TRBJ2-3; 9 nucleotides agree with TRBD1. Per germline, CDR1 LNHDA and CDR2 SQIVND (reference sequence). CDR3 length equals 15 residues. J lost 2 bases, V lost 8 bases, and 8 bases had no gene match. CDR3 coding DNA: TGTGCCAGTCGGGACAGGGACGGGATCACAGATACGCAGTATTTT. Amino acid sequence: CASRDRDGITDTQYF.

J is TRBJ2-1 and V is TRBV5-1; no clear D gene. The V gene's germline CDR1 is SGHRS and CDR2 YFSETQ. The CDR3 sequence is 11 residues long. The V gene lost 1 base and the J gene lost 7 bases, with 3 bases spanning the gap. CDR3 DNA: TGCGCCAGCAGCTTGTATAATGAGCAGTTCTTC. Translation: CASSLYNEQFF.

The J gene is TRBJ2-3, the V gene TRBV6-5; TRBD1 might be the D (6 bases). This CDR3 has 15 residues. V gave up 0 bases and J gave up 6 bases, with 13 bases separating them. Germline V gene sequence: CDR1 MNHEY, CDR2 SVGAGI. The CDR3 DNA reads as TGTGCCAGCAGTTACTCGAGGGGGTGGGCCGATACGCAGTATTTT. Its protein product is CASSYSRGWADTQYF.

The chain is built from TRBV28 and TRBJ2-7, with 7 bases identical to TRBD1. CDR3 size: 14 residues. The V and J ends lost 6 bases and 2 bases, in that order; junction bases with no gene match: 7. The germline CDR1 and CDR2 sequences are MDHEN and SYDVKM. The CDR3 DNA is TGTGCCAGCAGCAGGGGGACATCGACCTACGAGCAGTACTTC. Protein product: CASSRGTSTYEQYF.

The chain has TRBV21-1 and TRBJ1-5; TRBD1, as called in the table, went unchecked against the DNA. TRBV21-1 counts as a pseudogene. The CDR3 extends over 16 amino acids. DNA for the CDR3: TGTGCCAGCAGCAAATGGCCGCGACAGTACAATCAGCCCCAGCATTTT. Amino acids: CASSKWPRQYNQPQHF.

The gene calls are TRBV7-6 and TRBJ2-3, with 8 bases that match TRBD1. This CDR3 region has 16 residues. Germline values: CDR1 SGHVS, CDR2 FNYEAQ. V was pared by 3 bases and J by 2 bases, with 7 bases of the junction left unmatched. The CDR3 region is CASSLGAGGITDTQYF. The CDR3 DNA sequence: TGTGCCAGCAGCTTGGGCGCAGGGGGCATCACAGATACGCAGTATTTT.

V is TRBV11-2 and J is TRBJ1-5; no reliable D call. CDR1 SGHAT and CDR2 FQNNGV come from the germline V gene. Deletions cut 1 base from V and 0 bases from J, with 7 bases between. The CDR3 extends over 15 amino acids. This CDR3 reads CASSLGGYSNQPQHF. The CDR3 DNA reads as TGTGCCAGCAGCTTAGGAGGTTATAGCAATCAGCCCCAGCATTTT.